The following is a T cell receptor beta chain sequence with its context. Its target is unknown. Using its own MiXCR run on the RT-PCR reads, TCRdb lists one record per CDR3 protein. The repertoire consists of around 580,000 distinct CDR3 sequences, with around 13% occurring once and the leading ten covering 11%. This CDR3 has 13 residues. Trimming shortened V by 10 bases and J by 2 bases, and 12 bases separated the two germline ends. This specimen comes from a study of response to subunit inactivated influenza vaccine. Study-wide results and caveats: Authors suggested few new T cells are recruited by each seasonal influenza vaccination.

This sequence originates from a man in his forties or fifties who received an inactivated influenza vaccine. This chain connects TRBV12-3 or TRBV12-4 to TRBJ1-3; D not resolved. The sample here was PBMCs from blood, taken about 11 days after vaccination. The CDR3 nucleotides read TGTGCCATGCAACAGCAGACTGGAAACACCATATATTTT. It is translated as CAMQQQTGNTIYF.